This TCR beta chain was documented in a study of shared clonotypes between healthy human individuals. For the study at large: The donor group consisted of a couple of women and a few men, aged 18 to 49. Each donor had three CD4 naive, three CD4 memory, two CD8 naive and one CD8 memory plate.

The donor cohort consisted entirely of Caucasian adults residing in Nashville, Tennessee. CDR1 SEHNR and CDR2 FQNEAQ come from the germline V gene (reference sequence). This CDR3 contains 13 residues. The ends lost 4 bases at V and 4 bases at J; junction bases unmatched: 1. Replicate PCRs run on sorted subsets employed around 200 ng DNA, approximately 30,000 T cell genomes. TCRdb keeps only in-frame clones here, not all; method: immunoSEQ multiplex PCR. Of 950,000 to 1,100,000 clones listed, about 76% are singletons. This clone was detected once. This TCR was recovered from a man aged 18 to 29 in good health. Material: memory CD4+ T cells sorted from blood. Subset here: CD45RA-negative fraction. V usage is TRBV7-9 and J usage is TRBJ2-5, with 9 bases matching TRBD1. CDR3 sequence (DNA): TGTGCCAGCAGCTCACAGGGGGCAGAGACCCAGTACTTC. This sequence encodes CASSSQGAETQYF.